The subject of this entry is one TCR beta chain. This clone's antigen is unknown. One junction end disagrees with the germline gene, perhaps due to a read error. The CDR3 runs 12 residues from the cysteine to the phenylalanine. The entry retains the CDR3 DNA only, 36 bases that are in frame from base 1. Via the germline V gene (reference sequence), CDR1 is SEHNR and CDR2 FQNEAQ. The library was built by means of the immunoSEQ multiplex PCR assay. The multiplex PCR relied on a mix of 60 forward primers for TCR Vbeta segments and 13 reverse primers for TCR Jbeta segments. Amplification of the CDR3 region of rearranged TCR beta genes was performed with a multiplex PCR assay on genomic DNA. On the Illumina HiSeq System, the amplified TCR beta libraries were sequenced as 87-base-pair reads. From the authors' description of their analysis: In a later analysis, some 80 million unique TCR beta chains were counted across the 690 or so repertoires, and about 10 million of these chains were shared by at least two donors. Raw reads were error-corrected and collapsed into unique sequences with a nearest-neighbor algorithm that merged closely related sequences to remove PCR and sequencing errors. V, D and J gene segments were assigned by aligning CDR3 sequences to IMGT reference sequences. For a sequence to be retained, a match of at least six nucleotides was required to both a V gene segment and a J gene segment. Rearrangements were called productive when the CDR3 lacked stop codons and stayed in frame with V and J; all others were non-productive. CDR3 was defined by IMGT convention, running from the second conserved V-encoded cysteine to the conserved J-encoded phenylalanine. In an earlier analysis of roughly 580 of the donors, sequences lacking an unambiguous match to a single V gene segment were excluded. In an earlier analysis of approximately 500 of the donors, a V segment was called functional when productive rearrangements were above 56.7%, and segregating when the standard deviation between donors exceeded 5%. To diagnose cytomegalovirus status from the catalog of TCR beta chain sequences, a statistical classification framework was built. A later analysis assigned V and J genes by comparing TCR nucleotide sequences with IMGT/GENE-DB human TR gene sequences. In a later analysis, CDR3 sequences and most-parsimonious VDJ recombination scenarios were assigned using the TCRdist pipeline. In a later analysis, each TCR beta chain was defined by its CDR3 amino acid sequence together with its V-gene family, and reads without a unique V-gene family were excluded. To address suspected cross-contamination and a sequencing artifact, a later analysis removed 592 highly shared, low-generation-probability nucleotide sequences. In a later analysis, a clonal expansion index for each public chain was calculated from normalized within-repertoire ranks of inferred template counts. In a later analysis, generation probabilities were computed with a VDJ recombination model fitted to out-of-frame rearrangements, and the resulting probabilities were checked against IGoR. In a later analysis, TCR-TCR, TCR-HLA and TCR-CMV co-occurrence was scored with hypergeometric tests, and a repertoire-size bias correction was applied to TCR pairs. False discovery rates were estimated in a later analysis by permuting HLA or CMV assignments 20 times. A later analysis grouped co-occurring TCRs with DBSCAN, adding TCRdist sequence similarity when clustering within HLA-allele-positive subsets. Co-occurrence clustering excluded repertoires with fewer than 30,000 or more than 120,000 public chains, plus five with anomalous nucleotide sharing. The clones in this table, taken by TCRdb from immuneACCESS, are in-frame only. Not every clone is retained; where verified, under half of the shortfall comes from an unresolved V gene, and the cause of the rest is unknown. V and J calls and clone size come straight from that table; D and trimming were deduced from the DNA. Recorded for this sample are about 140,000 clones; around 80% of them occurred a single time. 1.2% of the sample is in the top ten clones.

This entry is derived from a study of cytomegalovirus exposure and HLA in healthy donors (dated by TCRdb to about 2017). Broadly, across the study: According to an earlier analysis of 587 of the donors, about 180 million T cells yielded over 100 million unique TCR beta sequences and 276 Gb of sequence data. Roughly 310 gigabases of sequencing data and approximately 85 million unique TCR sequences were included in an early release covering around 650 HLA-typed donors. Of the roughly 430 genotyped donors, about 80% fell in the genetic ancestry cluster associated with self-reported Caucasian donors. The aim of the study was to test whether cataloging public T cell receptors could identify signatures of past pathogen exposure. The study profiled the T cell repertoires of 666 subjects by immunosequencing and related them to cytomegalovirus serostatus. In addition to the first cohort of around 670 subjects, a separate validation cohort of some 120 different subjects was used. To predict cytomegalovirus infection status, the study combined high-throughput TCR immunosequencing, statistical association of individual TCRs with disease status, and machine learning. A later analysis re-examined previously published TCR beta repertoires from roughly 650 donors and added high-resolution HLA genotyping to investigate patterns of TCR occurrence. Rather than drawing on any new phenotypic data, the later analysis identified candidate immune exposures from TCR beta sequences and the way those sequences occurred across donors. An earlier analysis of 587 of the donors used high-throughput TCR beta sequencing to judge whether each TCR beta V gene segment behaved as functional or pseudogenic. Alongside the repertoire data, information on donor age, sex, ethnicity and CMV serostatus was compiled. A later genetic analysis used genome-wide SNP genotypes for about 60% of the roughly 700 donors, treating that subset as a discovery cohort. Every discovery cohort repertoire had been produced on one sequencing platform. Class I and class II HLA loci were covered by the typing at four-digit resolution. Typing coverage differed by locus: A, B, C, DRB1 and DQB1 were typed in about 620-640 donors, DQA1 in 522, DPA1 in 600 to 610, and DPB1 in approximately 450. Four or five DR-DQ haplotypes were handled as single units for association and clustering because linkage in the cohort was strong. Among 300 to 500 genotyped donors of the cohort, an average of approximately 240,000 unique TCR beta nucleotide sequences was sequenced per donor, of which about 18% were non-productive.

General conclusions and limits of the study: Three of the identified cytomegalovirus-associated TCR beta chains were confirmed in vitro to be specific for cytomegalovirus antigens. Assigning TCR associations to individual alleles was difficult when HLA alleles, especially DR and DQ, strongly co-occurred. Some IMGT-functional V segments, including TRBV6-2 and TRBV6-3, could not be distinguished by the 87-base-pair reads and were therefore excluded. Because HLA typing was missing for some donors at each locus, association tests included only the typed subset. Broadly in line with IMGT annotations, most TCR beta V segments showed up in productive rearrangements about 87% or about 30% of the time in an earlier analysis of approximately 640 of the donors. A later analysis associated about 17,000 TCR beta sequences with specific HLA alleles at a false discovery rate of 0.05. In a later analysis, most CMV-associated TCR beta chains were found to appear HLA-restricted, with HLA associations seemingly driven largely by CMV exposure. Some 15 rarely observed V segments, including chromosome 9 orphons, were excluded from the earlier analysis of 550 to 700 of the donors because counts were too low. According to a later genetic analysis, donors in an Asian-associated ancestry cluster had fewer N-insertions in productive TCRs than the approximately 670-donor mean. Immune exposure information for the cohort was limited to CMV serostatus. Correlated functional status among segregating V segments might be attributable to linkage disequilibrium, but an unknown experimental factor could not be ruled out. The presence/absence analyses assumed that sequencing depth was roughly uniform across donors, and that assumption may not be true. In a later analysis, HLA-associated TCR beta chains showed more clonal expansion and lower generation probabilities than non-associated chains that were equally common. A later analysis reported that several top co-occurrence clusters appeared linked to parvovirus B19, influenza, CMV and Epstein-Barr virus. It was suggested by the authors that the approach could potentially be generalized to other disease states and immunological phenotypes. The classifier was reported to diagnose cytomegalovirus status with high specificity and sensitivity in both the original and validation cohorts. Across donors, most TCR sequences were observed very rarely, whereas some public TCRs were present in many individuals. In a later analysis, the rate of TCR association differed among HLA loci, with DRB1 alleles having the most associated TCRs and HLA-C alleles having the fewest. Only TCR beta chains were sequenced in this cohort, and the absence of alpha or paired-chain data limited detectable features. In a later genetic analysis, a missense DCLRE1C variant was associated with V-gene and J-gene trimming of TCR beta chains, and the association was replicated in an independent cohort. A cluster of highly shared sequence variants was judged likely to be a technical artifact of the sequencing pipeline. A further reported finding was that TCR beta sequences accurately predicted the HLA-A and HLA-B alleles for most subjects in the first cohort. The study gave a list of under 200 TCR beta chains associated with cytomegalovirus.

The cohort was made up of under 800 healthy bone marrow donors. Cohort members were all nominally healthy when sampled, although unrecorded immune exposures were likely present. The donor tested CMV seronegative and was one of the 352 seronegative cohort members. A peripheral blood sample was provided by each donor, and peripheral blood mononuclear cells were used for TCR beta sequencing. Genomic DNA was extracted from the blood cell samples with the Qiagen DNeasy Blood Extraction Kit. This chain is built from TRBV7-9 and TRBJ1-2; TRBD1 is possibly the D segment (6 matching bases). Material for sequencing was PBMCs. The clonotype was recovered from a female donor in good health and CMV-seronegative. The CDR3 protein: CSSSYHREGYTF. Read as DNA, the sequence is TGTTCCAGCAGTTACCACAGGGAAGGCTACACCTTC.